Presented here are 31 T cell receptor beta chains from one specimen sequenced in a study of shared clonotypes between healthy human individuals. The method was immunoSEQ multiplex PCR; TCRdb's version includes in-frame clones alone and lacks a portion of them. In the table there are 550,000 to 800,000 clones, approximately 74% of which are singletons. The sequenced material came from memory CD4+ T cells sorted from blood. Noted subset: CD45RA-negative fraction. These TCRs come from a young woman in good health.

This CDR3 reads CAWTRGGLAGGGFF. The CDR3 DNA follows: TGTGCCTGGACCCGGGGGGGACTAGCGGGAGGAGGGTTCTTC. V and J are TRBV30 and TRBJ2-1, with TRBD2 matching over 15 bases. The germline CDR1 and CDR2 sequences are GTSNPN and SVGIG (reference sequence). CDR3 length: 14 amino acids. V gave up 4 bases and J gave up 15 bases; unmatched junction bases: 10.

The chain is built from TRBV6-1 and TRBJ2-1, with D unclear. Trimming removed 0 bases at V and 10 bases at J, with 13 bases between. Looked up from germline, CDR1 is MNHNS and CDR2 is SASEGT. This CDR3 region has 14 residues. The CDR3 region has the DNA TGTGCCAGCAGTGAAGCGCTCGGGTTTGGGGAGCAGTTCTTC. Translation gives CASSEALGFGEQFF.

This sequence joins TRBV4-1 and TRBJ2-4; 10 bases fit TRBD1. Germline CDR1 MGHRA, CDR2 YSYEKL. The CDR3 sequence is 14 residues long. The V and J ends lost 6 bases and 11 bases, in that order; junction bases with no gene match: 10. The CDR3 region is CASRPPGQGRFQYF. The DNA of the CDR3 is TGCGCCAGCAGACCTCCGGGACAGGGGCGTTTTCAGTACTTC.

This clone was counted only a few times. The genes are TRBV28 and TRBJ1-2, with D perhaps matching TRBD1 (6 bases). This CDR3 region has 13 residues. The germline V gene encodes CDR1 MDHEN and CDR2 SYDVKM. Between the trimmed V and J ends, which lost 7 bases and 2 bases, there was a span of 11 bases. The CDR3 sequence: CASKTGLNYGYTF. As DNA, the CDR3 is TGTGCCAGCAAAACAGGGTTGAACTATGGCTACACCTTC.

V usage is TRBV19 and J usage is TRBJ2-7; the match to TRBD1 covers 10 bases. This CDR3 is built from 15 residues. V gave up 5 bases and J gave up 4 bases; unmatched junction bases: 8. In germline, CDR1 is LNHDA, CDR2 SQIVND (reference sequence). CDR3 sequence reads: CASSAMTGGRYEQYF. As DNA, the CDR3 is TGTGCCAGTAGTGCGATGACAGGGGGCAGGTACGAGCAGTACTTC.

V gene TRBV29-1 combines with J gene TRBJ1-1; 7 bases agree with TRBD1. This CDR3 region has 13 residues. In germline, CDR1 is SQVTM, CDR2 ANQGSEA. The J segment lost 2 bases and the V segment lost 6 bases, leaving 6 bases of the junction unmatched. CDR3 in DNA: TGCAGCGTCAAGGGGGCACTCAACACTGAAGCTTTCTTT. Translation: CSVKGALNTEAFF. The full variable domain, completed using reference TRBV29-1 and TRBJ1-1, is SAVISQKPSRDICQRGTSLTIQCQVDSQVTMMFWYRQQPGQSLTLIATANQGSEATYESGFVIDKFPISRPNLTFSTLTVSNMSPEDSSIYLCSVKGALNTEAFFGQGTRLTVV.

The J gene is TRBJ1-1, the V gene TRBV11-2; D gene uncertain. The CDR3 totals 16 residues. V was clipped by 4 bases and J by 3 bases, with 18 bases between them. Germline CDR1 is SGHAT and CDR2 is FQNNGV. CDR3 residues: CASSYRAYLEDTEAFF. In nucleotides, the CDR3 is TGTGCCAGCAGCTATCGGGCTTATCTGGAGGACACTGAAGCTTTCTTT.

The CDR3 DNA is TGTGCCAGCAGCTTCGGCAGGGGAGAGACCCAGTACTTC. Translated, it gives CASSFGRGETQYF. The genes are TRBV7-6 and TRBJ2-5; the D gene is possibly TRBD1 (6 bases). The V and J ends lost 3 bases and 4 bases respectively, with 9 bases between them. The CDR3 runs 13 residues. CDR1 is SGHVS, CDR2 FNYEAQ, per germline.

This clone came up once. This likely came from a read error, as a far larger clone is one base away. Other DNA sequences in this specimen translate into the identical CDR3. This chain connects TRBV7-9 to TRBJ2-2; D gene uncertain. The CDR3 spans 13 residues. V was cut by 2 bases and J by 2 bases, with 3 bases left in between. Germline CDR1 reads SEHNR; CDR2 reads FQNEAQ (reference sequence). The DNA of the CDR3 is TGTGCCAGCAGCTTACTTAACACCGGGGAGCTGTTTTTT. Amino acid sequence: CASSLLNTGELFF.

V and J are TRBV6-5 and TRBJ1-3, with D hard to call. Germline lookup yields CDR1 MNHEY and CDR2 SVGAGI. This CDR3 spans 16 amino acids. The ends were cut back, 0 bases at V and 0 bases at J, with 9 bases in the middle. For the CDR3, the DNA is TGTGCCAGCAGTTACTCGTATGGTTCCTCTGGAAACACCATATATTTT. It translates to CASSYSYGSSGNTIYF.

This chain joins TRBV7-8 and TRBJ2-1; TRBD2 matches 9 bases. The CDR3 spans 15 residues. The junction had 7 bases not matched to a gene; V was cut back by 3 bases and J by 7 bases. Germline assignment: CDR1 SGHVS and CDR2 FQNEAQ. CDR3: CASSFSGSKENEQFF. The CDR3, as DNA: TGTGCCAGCAGCTTTAGCGGGAGCAAGGAAAATGAGCAGTTCTTC.

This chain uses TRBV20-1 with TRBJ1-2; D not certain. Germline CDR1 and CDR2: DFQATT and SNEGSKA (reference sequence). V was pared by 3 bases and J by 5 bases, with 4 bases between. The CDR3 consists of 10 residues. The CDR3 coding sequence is TGCAGTGCTAGCTTTTATGGCTACACCTTC. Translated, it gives CSASFYGYTF.

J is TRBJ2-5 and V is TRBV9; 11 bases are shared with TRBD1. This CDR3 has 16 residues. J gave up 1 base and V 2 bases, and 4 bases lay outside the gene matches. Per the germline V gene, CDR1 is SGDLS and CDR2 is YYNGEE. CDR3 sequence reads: CASSVGQGVSQETQYF. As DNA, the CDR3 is TGTGCCAGCAGCGTGGGACAGGGGGTCTCCCAAGAGACCCAGTACTTC.

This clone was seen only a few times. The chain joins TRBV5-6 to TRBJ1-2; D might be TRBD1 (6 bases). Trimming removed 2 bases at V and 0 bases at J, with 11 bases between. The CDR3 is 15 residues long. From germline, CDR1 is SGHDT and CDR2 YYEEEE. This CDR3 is CASSLRQVSNYGYTF. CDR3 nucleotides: TGTGCCAGCAGCTTAAGACAGGTGTCTAACTATGGCTACACCTTC.

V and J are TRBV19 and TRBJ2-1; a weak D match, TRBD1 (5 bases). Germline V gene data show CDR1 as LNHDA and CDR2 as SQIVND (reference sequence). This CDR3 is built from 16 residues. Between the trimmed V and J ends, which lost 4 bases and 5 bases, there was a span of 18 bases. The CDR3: CASSNSGLSPHNEQFF. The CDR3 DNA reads TGTGCCAGTAGTAATTCAGGGCTATCCCCGCACAATGAGCAGTTCTTC.

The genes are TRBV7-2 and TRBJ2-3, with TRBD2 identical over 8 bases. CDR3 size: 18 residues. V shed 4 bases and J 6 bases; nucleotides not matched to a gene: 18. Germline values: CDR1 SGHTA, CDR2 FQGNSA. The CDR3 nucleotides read TGTGCCAGCAGCTCATCCTACTTTGTAGCGGGCGGGGGGGATACGCAGTATTTT. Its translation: CASSSSYFVAGGGDTQYF.

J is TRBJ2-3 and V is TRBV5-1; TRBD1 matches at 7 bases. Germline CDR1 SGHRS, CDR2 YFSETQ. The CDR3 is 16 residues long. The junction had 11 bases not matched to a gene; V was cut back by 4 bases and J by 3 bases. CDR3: CASSTQTGLPTDTQYF. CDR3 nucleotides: TGCGCCAGCAGCACCCAGACAGGGCTCCCTACAGATACGCAGTATTTT.

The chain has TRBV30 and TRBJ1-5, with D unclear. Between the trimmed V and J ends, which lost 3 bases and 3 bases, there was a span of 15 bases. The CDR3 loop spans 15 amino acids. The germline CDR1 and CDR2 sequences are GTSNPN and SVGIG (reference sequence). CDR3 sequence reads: CAWSHPPGSNQPQHF. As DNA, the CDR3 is TGTGCCTGGAGCCACCCCCCCGGGTCCAATCAGCCCCAGCATTTT.

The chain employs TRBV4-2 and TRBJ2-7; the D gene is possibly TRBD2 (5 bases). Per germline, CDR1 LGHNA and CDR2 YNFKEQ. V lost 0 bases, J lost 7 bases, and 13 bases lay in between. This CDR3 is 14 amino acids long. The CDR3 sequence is CASSQETGSGEQYF. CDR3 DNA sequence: TGTGCCAGCAGCCAAGAGACGGGGTCTGGGGAGCAGTACTTC.

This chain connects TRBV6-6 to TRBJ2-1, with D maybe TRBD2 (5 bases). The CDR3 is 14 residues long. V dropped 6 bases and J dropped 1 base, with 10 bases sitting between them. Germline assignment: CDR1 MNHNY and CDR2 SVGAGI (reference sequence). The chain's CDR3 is CASSLGGSYNEQFF. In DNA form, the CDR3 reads TGTGCCAGCAGCCTGGGCGGGTCCTACAATGAGCAGTTCTTC.

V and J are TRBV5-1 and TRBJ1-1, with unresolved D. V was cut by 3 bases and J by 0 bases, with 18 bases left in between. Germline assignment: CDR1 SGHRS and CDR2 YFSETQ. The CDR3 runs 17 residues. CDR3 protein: CASSSSPPTFLNTEAFF. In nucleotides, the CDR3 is TGCGCCAGCAGCTCTAGCCCCCCGACGTTCTTGAACACTGAAGCTTTCTTT.

The CDR3 DNA follows: TGTGCCAGCAGGACTAGCGGACTATACGAGCAGTACTTC. Protein: CASRTSGLYEQYF. The V and J genes are TRBV6-1 and TRBJ2-7; the match to TRBD2 covers 9 bases. The germline CDR1 and CDR2 sequences are MNHNS and SASEGT. The V and J ends lost 6 bases and 4 bases, in that order; junction bases with no gene match: 4. The CDR3 has 13 residues.

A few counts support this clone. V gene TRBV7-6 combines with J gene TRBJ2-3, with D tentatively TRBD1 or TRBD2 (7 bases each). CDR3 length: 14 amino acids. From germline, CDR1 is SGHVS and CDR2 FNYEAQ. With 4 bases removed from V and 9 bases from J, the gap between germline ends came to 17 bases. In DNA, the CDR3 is TGTGCCAGCAGCTCGACCCAGGGGGGGAACACGCAGTATTTT. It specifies CASSSTQGGNTQYF. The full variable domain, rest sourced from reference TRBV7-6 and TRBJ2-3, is GAGVSQSPRYKVTKRGQDVALRCDPISGHVSLYWYRQALGQGPEFLTYFNYEAQQDKSGLPNDRFSAERPEGSISTLTIQRTEQRDSAMYRCASSSTQGGNTQYFGPGTRLTVL.

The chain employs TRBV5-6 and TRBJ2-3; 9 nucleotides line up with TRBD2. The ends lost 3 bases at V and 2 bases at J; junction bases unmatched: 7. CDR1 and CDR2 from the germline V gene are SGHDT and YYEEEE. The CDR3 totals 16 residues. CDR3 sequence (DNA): TGTGCCAGCAGCTCCGGGACTAGCAGAACCACAGATACGCAGTATTTT. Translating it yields CASSSGTSRTTDTQYF.

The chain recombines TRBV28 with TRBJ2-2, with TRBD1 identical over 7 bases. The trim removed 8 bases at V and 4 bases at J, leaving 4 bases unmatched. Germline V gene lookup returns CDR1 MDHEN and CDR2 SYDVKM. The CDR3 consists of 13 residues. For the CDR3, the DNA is TGTGCCAGCCGACAGGGTGGCACCGGGGAGCTGTTTTTT. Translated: CASRQGGTGELFF.

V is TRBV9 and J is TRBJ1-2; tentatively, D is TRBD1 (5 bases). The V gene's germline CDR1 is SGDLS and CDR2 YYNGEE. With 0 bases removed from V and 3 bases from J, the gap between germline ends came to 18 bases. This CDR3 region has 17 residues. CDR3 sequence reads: CASSVGLSSGADYGYTF. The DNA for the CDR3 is TGTGCCAGCAGCGTAGGCCTCTCCTCCGGGGCTGACTATGGCTACACCTTC. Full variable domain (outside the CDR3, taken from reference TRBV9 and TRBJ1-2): DSGVTQTPKHLITATGQRVTLRCSPRSGDLSVYWYQQSLDQGLQFLIQYYNGEERAKGNILERFSAQQFPDLHSELNLSSLELGDSALYFCASSVGLSSGADYGYTFGSGTRLTVV.

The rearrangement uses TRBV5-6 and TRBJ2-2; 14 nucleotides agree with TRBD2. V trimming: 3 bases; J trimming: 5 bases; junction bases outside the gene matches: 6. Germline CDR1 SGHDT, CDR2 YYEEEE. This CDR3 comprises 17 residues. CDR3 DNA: TGTGCCAGCAGCTGGGGACTAGCGGGAGCCCAAACCGGGGAGCTGTTTTTT. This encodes CASSWGLAGAQTGELFF.

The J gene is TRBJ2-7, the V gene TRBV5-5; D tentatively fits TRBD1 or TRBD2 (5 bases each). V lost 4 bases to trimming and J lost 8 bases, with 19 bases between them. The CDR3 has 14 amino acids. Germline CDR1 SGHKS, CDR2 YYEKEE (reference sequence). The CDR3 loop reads CASSGRDRGKKQYF. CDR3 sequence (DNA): TGTGCCAGCAGCGGCCGGGACCGGGGTAAAAAGCAGTACTTC.

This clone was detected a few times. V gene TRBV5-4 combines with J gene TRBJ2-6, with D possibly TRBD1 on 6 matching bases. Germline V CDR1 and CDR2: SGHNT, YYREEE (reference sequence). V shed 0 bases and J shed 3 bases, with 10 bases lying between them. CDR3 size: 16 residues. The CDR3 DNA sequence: TGTGCCAGCAGCTTGGATCCAGGGGATGGGGCCAACGTCCTGACTTTC. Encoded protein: CASSLDPGDGANVLTF.

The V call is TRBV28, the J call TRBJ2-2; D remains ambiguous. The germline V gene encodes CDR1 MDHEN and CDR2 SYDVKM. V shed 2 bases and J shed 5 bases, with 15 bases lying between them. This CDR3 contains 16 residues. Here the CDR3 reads CASSLPSLPRTGELFF. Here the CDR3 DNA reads TGTGCCAGCAGTTTACCTTCGCTTCCTCGGACCGGGGAGCTGTTTTTT.

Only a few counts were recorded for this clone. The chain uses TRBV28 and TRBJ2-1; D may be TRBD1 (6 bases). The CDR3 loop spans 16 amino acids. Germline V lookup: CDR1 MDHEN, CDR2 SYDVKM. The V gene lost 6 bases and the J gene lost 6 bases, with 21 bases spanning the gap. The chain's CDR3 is CASRPQGRTRGNEQFF. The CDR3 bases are TGTGCCAGCAGGCCTCAGGGGCGGACGAGGGGCAATGAGCAGTTCTTC.